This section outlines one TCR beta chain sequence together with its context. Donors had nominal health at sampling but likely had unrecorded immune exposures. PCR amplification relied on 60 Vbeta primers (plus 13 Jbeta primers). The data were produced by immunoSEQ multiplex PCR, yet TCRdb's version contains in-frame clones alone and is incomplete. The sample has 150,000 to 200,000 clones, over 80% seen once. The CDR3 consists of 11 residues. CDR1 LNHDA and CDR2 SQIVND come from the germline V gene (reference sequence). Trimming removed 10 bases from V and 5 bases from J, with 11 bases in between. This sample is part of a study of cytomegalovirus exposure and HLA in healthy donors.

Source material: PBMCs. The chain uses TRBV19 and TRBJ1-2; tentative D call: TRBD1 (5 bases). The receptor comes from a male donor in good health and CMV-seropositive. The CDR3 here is CATLGGYGYTF. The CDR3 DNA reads TGTGCCACCCTGGGGGGGTATGGCTACACCTTC.